This T cell receptor (beta chain) comes out of a study of blood T cell repertoires in COVID-19. This clone was recorded once. The protocol was immunoSEQ multiplex PCR, while the TCRdb copy is restricted to in-frame clones and leaves out a portion. Here the sample spans around 140,000 clones, 88% being singletons. The CDR3 contains 13 residues. Germline V gene data show CDR1 as LGHDT and CDR2 as YNNKEL (reference sequence). Trimming removed 3 bases from V and 8 bases from J, with 13 bases in between. This TCR was recovered from a man aged 70 or older with acute or convalescent COVID-19. V usage is TRBV3-1 (or the pseudogene TRBV3-2) and J usage is TRBJ1-2; maybe TRBD1 (6 bases). The sample taken for sequencing was peripheral blood. In nucleotides, the CDR3 is TGTGCCAGCAGCCAGGAACAGGGAACCGGCTACACCTTC. Its protein product is CASSQEQGTGYTF.